The T cell receptor beta chain described here comes from a study of CD8 T cells in Susac syndrome. Trimming removed 5 bases from V and 3 bases from J, with 11 bases in between. The V gene's germline CDR1 is LNHDA and CDR2 SQIVND (reference sequence). The CDR3 totals 15 residues. Reverse transcription used about 0.45 to 1 ug RNA and random hexamers. Amplification of TCR beta CDR3 across 54 Vbeta and 13 Jbeta was performed with immunoSEQ multiplex PCR. TCRdb recomputed calls from the immunoSEQ multiplex PCR reads with MiXCR, one row per CDR3 protein. The table shows approximately 200,000 distinct CDR3 sequences, with over 90% occurring only once.

Specimen: CD4+ T cells from PBMCs. The TCR originated in a human donor with multiple sclerosis. The chain couples TRBV19 to TRBJ2-6; D possibly corresponds to TRBD1 (6 bases). The CDR3 DNA follows: TGTGCCAGTAGTCTACAGGGAGTTGGGGCCAACGTCCTGACTTTC. The encoded protein is CASSLQGVGANVLTF.